This T cell receptor beta chain was obtained from a study of T cells in Graves' hyperthyroidism and ophthalmopathy. CDR1 and CDR2 from the germline V gene are MDHEN and SYDVKM. This CDR3 comprises 17 residues. The J segment lost 0 bases and the V segment lost 1 base, leaving 8 bases of the junction unmatched. This clonotype was seen many times. Amplified TCR beta CDR3 regions came from RNA transcripts. First-round RT-PCR with HTBI primers amplified the TCR CDR3 region. TCRdb passed the multiplex PCR reads through MiXCR, listing each CDR3 protein once. The sample gives 550,000 to 650,000 distinct CDR3 sequences, less than 15% of which show up once; 14% is in the top ten.

The chain links TRBV28 to TRBJ1-1; TRBD1 matches at 7 bases. The receptor's source is a woman in her forties with Graves' hyperthyroidism. The sequencing input was blood. CDR3 sequence: CASSLFGTALMNTEAFF. The CDR3 region has the DNA TGTGCCAGCAGTTTATTTGGGACAGCCCTTATGAACACTGAAGCTTTCTTT.